Below, 9 T cell receptor beta chains from the same sample are listed, as sequenced in a study of blood T cell repertoires in COVID-19. TCRdb's table, derived via immunoSEQ multiplex PCR, lists solely in-frame clones and lacks some. Of 310,000 or so clones listed, 87% were seen once; the top ten hold 8.5% to 10%. The sample was PBMCs or T cells enriched from blood (not recorded which). These receptors originate from a woman under 30 who had recovered from COVID-19.

As to this clone: Compared with germline, one end of the junction differs, possibly owing to a read error. The chain carries TRBV7-9 and TRBJ1-5; D is possibly TRBD1 (5 bases). Per the germline V gene, CDR1 is SEHNR and CDR2 is FQNEAQ (reference sequence). This CDR3 has 15 residues. CDR3 in amino acids: CASSFQGSSTQPQHF. CDR3 DNA: TGTGCCAGCAGCTTTCAGGGCTCAAGCACTCAGCCCCAGCATTTT.

The chain couples TRBV19 to TRBJ1-2, with D perhaps matching TRBD1 (5 bases). CDR3 size: 15 residues. Trimming took off 3 bases at V and 3 bases at J, with 14 bases between the two ends. CDR1 LNHDA and CDR2 SQIVND come from the germline V gene (reference sequence). The CDR3 loop reads CASSMSGGNYYGYTF. DNA of the CDR3: TGTGCCAGTAGTATGTCGGGGGGAAACTACTATGGCTACACCTTC.

In this sample, this clone turned up once. CDR3 loop: CASSIGLAGGQNEQYF. The DNA of the CDR3 is TGTGCCAGCAGTATCGGACTAGCGGGGGGGCAAAACGAGCAGTACTTC. The gene calls are TRBV27 and TRBJ2-7; 15 nucleotides match TRBD2. The trim removed 5 bases at V and 5 bases at J, leaving 7 bases unmatched. The length of the CDR3 is 16 residues. Germline V gene sequence: CDR1 MNHEY, CDR2 SMNVEV (reference sequence).

In DNA, the CDR3 is TGTGCCAGCAGCCAAGGTGGGGGGGCAGGTGGCTACACCTTC. This gives the protein CASSQGGGAGGYTF. V gene TRBV3-1 (or the pseudogene TRBV3-2) combines with J gene TRBJ1-2; D is possibly TRBD1 (6 bases). Trimming took 1 base from V and 7 from J, leaving 13 bases between them. The CDR3 consists of 14 residues. Looked up from germline, CDR1 is LGHDT and CDR2 is YNNKEL (reference sequence).

This chain joins TRBV4-1 and TRBJ1-5; 10 bases are a match to TRBD1. This CDR3 has 15 residues. CDR1 and CDR2 (germline): MGHRA, YSYEKL. With 4 bases clipped from V and 5 bases from J, the junction kept 5 bases outside the gene matches. As DNA, the CDR3 is TGCGCCAGCAGCCCGGGACAGGGGACGGATCAGCCCCAGCATTTT. Encoded protein: CASSPGQGTDQPQHF.

J is TRBJ2-3 and V is TRBV28; a possible D gene is TRBD2 (5 bases). Germline V gene data show CDR1 as MDHEN and CDR2 as SYDVKM. The germline V and J ends were trimmed by 1 base and 8 bases, with 13 bases remaining between them. The CDR3 runs to 14 residues. In DNA form, the CDR3 reads TGTGCCAGCAGTTTATTGGAGGTCCCATCTACGCAGTATTTT. Translated, it gives CASSLLEVPSTQYF.

The rearrangement uses TRBV5-1 and TRBJ2-2, with D maybe TRBD2 (6 bases). Germline values: CDR1 SGHRS, CDR2 YFSETQ. The V gene lost 7 bases and the J gene lost 4 bases, with 14 bases spanning the gap. The CDR3 extends over 14 amino acids. CDR3 DNA sequence: TGCGCCAGCCAACTAGCTTTGAGCACCGGGGAGCTGTTTTTT. Residues: CASQLALSTGELFF.

The rearrangement links TRBV6-2 or TRBV6-3 to TRBJ1-5, with 9 bases lining up with TRBD1. V lost 5 bases, J lost 4 bases, and 9 bases stayed unmatched. The CDR3 spans 16 residues. Germline assignment: CDR1 MNHEY and CDR2 SVGEGT. The CDR3 region has the DNA TGTGCCAGCAGTCGGGGGGACAGGGCAAGAAATCAGCCCCAGCATTTT. This translates into CASSRGDRARNQPQHF.

The V gene is TRBV7-9, the J gene TRBJ1-2; tentative D call: TRBD1 (5 bases). V was trimmed by 1 base and J by 8 bases, leaving 14 bases between them. The CDR3 is 14 amino acids. The V gene's germline CDR1 is SEHNR and CDR2 FQNEAQ (reference sequence). The CDR3 DNA is TGTGCCAGCAGCTTAGGCAGGGTTGTTGAGGGCTACACCTTC. Translation: CASSLGRVVEGYTF.